This T cell receptor (beta chain) was observed in a study of blood T cell repertoires in COVID-19. For the study at large: Acute and convalescent COVID-19 samples came from the United States, Italy and Spain. Nucleic acid was either cDNA or gDNA, and it came from T cells, B-cell-depleted T cells, or PBMCs.

As originally analysed: The authors estimated nucleated cell counts from reference gene primer amplification. Assay used: immunoSEQ multiplex PCR; TCRdb lists only in-frame clones, some missing. That table furnishes V, J and clone size, whereas the DNA furnished D and trimming. The table shows some 70,000 clones, with more than 75% occurring only once. The CDR3 length is 14 residues. With 3 bases removed from V and 7 bases from J, the gap between germline ends came to 10 bases. CDR1 is MNHEY, CDR2 SVGAGI, per germline. The source material was peripheral blood. This sequence originates from a man between 45 and 60 years old with active COVID-19. The chain employs TRBV6-5 and TRBJ1-6; TRBD1 is a possible D gene (6 bases). The CDR3 loop reads CASSYGGQNSPLHF. CDR3 coding DNA: TGTGCCAGCAGTTATGGGGGACAAAATTCACCCCTCCACTTT.